These 30 T cell receptor beta chains share one sample of origin, sequenced in a study of T cell responses to AZD1222 COVID-19 vaccine. Using immunoSEQ multiplex PCR, the repertoire was profiled, and TCRdb retains in-frame clones only, with some absent. This table holds around 100,000 clones, 90% to 95% found once. The sample here was peripheral blood, taken on day 0 of AZD1222 vaccination. The receptors were sampled from an adult in good health.

The genes are TRBV27 and TRBJ1-6, with 10 bases aligning to TRBD1. CDR1 MNHEY and CDR2 SMNVEV come from the germline V gene (reference sequence). The CDR3 extends over 17 amino acids. With 5 bases clipped from V and 2 bases from J, the junction kept 6 bases outside the gene matches. The CDR3 spells CASSPGTGVTYNSPLHF. The CDR3 DNA is TGTGCCAGCAGTCCCGGGACAGGGGTTACCTATAATTCACCCCTCCACTTT.

The gene calls are TRBV15 and TRBJ1-2; 8 bases agree with TRBD1. There are 16 residues in the CDR3. Germline values: CDR1 LNHNV, CDR2 YYDKDF (reference sequence). The J segment lost 4 bases and the V segment lost 0 bases, leaving 7 bases of the junction unmatched. The CDR3 loop is CATSRDLTGGGYGYTF. The CDR3 region has the DNA TGTGCCACCAGCAGAGATTTAACAGGGGGTGGCTATGGCTACACCTTC.

The rearrangement joins TRBV30 to TRBJ2-1; the D gene is possibly TRBD2 (6 bases). The CDR3 length is 14 residues. The V gene's germline CDR1 is GTSNPN and CDR2 SVGIG (reference sequence). Trimming removed 3 bases at V and 0 bases at J, with 9 bases between. CDR3 residues: CAWRGTVSYNEQFF. The CDR3 coding sequence is TGTGCCTGGAGGGGGACTGTCTCCTACAATGAGCAGTTCTTC.

The CDR3 sequence: CASSSPGLLTDTQYF. CDR3 in DNA: TGTGCCAGCAGTTCACCGGGACTGCTCACAGATACGCAGTATTTT. This rearrangement joins TRBV28 to TRBJ2-3; D might be TRBD2 (6 bases). Trimming left V 4 bases short and J 2 bases short, with 13 bases between. Germline CDR1 and CDR2: MDHEN and SYDVKM. This CDR3 region has 15 residues.

The genes are TRBV3-1 (or the pseudogene TRBV3-2) and TRBJ2-3; D is ambiguous. The V and J ends lost 0 bases and 4 bases respectively, with 17 bases between them. This CDR3 comprises 17 residues. Germline V gives CDR1 LGHDT, CDR2 YNNKEL (reference sequence). The CDR3 DNA follows: TGTGCCAGCAGCCAAGATTCAGGCGCCCGGACCTCAGATACGCAGTATTTT. This encodes CASSQDSGARTSDTQYF.

The V call is TRBV9, the J call TRBJ2-1, with 7 bases lining up with TRBD1. CDR1 and CDR2 (germline): SGDLS, YYNGEE. The ends lost 4 bases at V and 5 bases at J; junction bases unmatched: 30. The CDR3 consists of 22 residues. The CDR3 here is CASSPRGQIKKGPLLPNNEQFF. For the CDR3, the DNA is TGTGCCAGCAGCCCAAGGGGACAGATAAAAAAGGGCCCCCTCCTACCTAACAATGAGCAGTTCTTC.

This chain uses TRBV7-9 with TRBJ1-5; 9 bases agree with TRBD1. CDR3 length: 16 residues. Germline CDR1 is SEHNR and CDR2 is FQNEAQ (reference sequence). The V segment lost 5 bases and the J segment 3 bases; nucleotides outside the gene matches: 8. CDR3 nucleotides: TGTGCCAGCAGCCGAACCGGGACAGGGAACAATCAGCCCCAGCATTTT. This encodes CASSRTGTGNNQPQHF. Filled out from reference TRBV7-9 and TRBJ1-5, the complete variable domain reads DTGVSQNPRHKITKRGQNVTFRCDPISEHNRLYWYRQTLGQGPEFLTYFQNEAQLEKSRLLSDRFSAERPKGSFSTLEIQRTEQGDSAMYLCASSRTGTGNNQPQHFGDGTRLSIL.

The genes are TRBV28 and TRBJ1-6; D is ambiguous. This CDR3 contains 12 residues. CDR1 and CDR2 from the germline V gene are MDHEN and SYDVKM. Between the trimmed V and J ends, which lost 6 bases and 7 bases, there was a span of 7 bases. The CDR3 nucleotides read TGTGCCAGCAGAGGACCCAATTCACCCCTCCACTTT. It translates to CASRGPNSPLHF.

This chain links TRBV7-9 with TRBJ1-1; D gene uncertain. The CDR3 loop spans 13 amino acids. Germline CDR1 SEHNR, CDR2 FQNEAQ (reference sequence). The ends were cut back, 11 bases at V and 1 base at J, with 14 bases in the middle. In DNA form, the CDR3 reads TGTGCCGGGCAGCTGGGCGCGAACACTGAAGCTTTCTTT. Residues: CAGQLGANTEAFF.

V usage is TRBV10-2 and J usage is TRBJ1-5; D call uncertain. Germline V gene data show CDR1 as WSHSY and CDR2 as SAAADI. This CDR3 spans 13 amino acids. V was shortened by 7 bases and J by 1 base, with 8 bases between the two germline ends. The CDR3 DNA reads as TGCGCCAGCATGGTGGTGAGCAATCAGCCCCAGCATTTT. Encoded protein: CASMVVSNQPQHF.

This clone was seen more than once but under ten times. The CDR3 nucleotides are TGTGCTAGTGGTTTGGAAAGGGCGACTGAAGCTTTCTTT. Protein: CASGLERATEAFF. The genes are TRBV12-5 and TRBJ1-1; D ambiguous. CDR3 size: 13 residues. Trimming took off 1 base at V and 5 bases at J, with 8 bases between the two ends. The germline CDR1 and CDR2 sequences are LGHNT and FRNRAP. Based on the CDR3 plus reference TRBV12-5 and TRBJ1-1, the full variable domain is DARVTQTPRHKVTEMGQEVTMRCQPILGHNTVFWYRQTMMQGLELLAYFRNRAPLDDSGMPKDRFSAEMPDATLATLKIQPSEPRDSAVYFCASGLERATEAFFGQGTRLTVV.

The chain carries TRBV6-5 and TRBJ1-5; possible D gene TRBD1, 6 bases. V was clipped by 5 bases and J by 6 bases, with 8 bases between them. Germline assignment: CDR1 MNHEY and CDR2 SVGAGI. This CDR3 has 12 amino acids. The CDR3 DNA reads as TGTGCCAGCAGTCAGGGGTTTCAGCCCCAGCATTTT. This sequence encodes CASSQGFQPQHF.

This sequence joins TRBV29-1 and TRBJ2-7, with D maybe TRBD2 (6 bases). CDR3 length: 14 residues. Trimming cost V 4 bases and J 6 bases, with 19 bases left between them. CDR1 is SQVTM and CDR2 is ANQGSEA in the germline V gene. The CDR3, as DNA: TGCAGCGTTGGGCTCGGCGGGATCGGGGCCGAGCAGTACTTC. This encodes CSVGLGGIGAEQYF.

The chain is built from TRBV18 and TRBJ2-3; 11 positions agree with TRBD2. Germline-derived CDR1 and CDR2 are KGHSH and LQKENI. V shed 5 bases and J 4 bases; nucleotides not matched to a gene: 5. The CDR3 runs 15 residues. CDR3 amino acids: CASSSLAGGSDTQYF. CDR3 nucleotide sequence: TGTGCCAGCTCATCCCTAGCGGGAGGCTCAGATACGCAGTATTTT. Looking up the rest from reference TRBV18 and TRBJ2-3 gives the full variable domain: NAGVMQNPRHLVRRRGQEARLRCSPMKGHSHVYWYRQLPEEGLKFMVYLQKENIIDESGMPKERFSAEFPKEGPSILRIQQVVRGDSAAYFCASSSLAGGSDTQYFGPGTRLTVL.

This chain joins TRBV28 and TRBJ1-5, with D perhaps matching TRBD1 (6 bases). CDR1 and CDR2 (germline): MDHEN, SYDVKM. CDR3 length equals 18 residues. V shed 7 bases and J shed 2 bases, with 24 bases lying between them. Written as DNA, the CDR3 is TGTGCCAGCATCACTTATAGGGGCGCGGGGGCGCGCAATCAGCCCCAGCATTTT. This codes for CASITYRGAGARNQPQHF.

This chain links TRBV18 with TRBJ2-1; TRBD1 matches 9 bases. This CDR3 is built from 16 residues. The germline gives CDR1 KGHSH, CDR2 LQKENI. V lost 6 bases, J lost 7 bases, and 13 bases stayed unmatched. CDR3 in DNA: TGTGCCAGCTCGCCCAGCGGACAGGGGACGGGGAATGAGCAGTTCTTC. Amino acid sequence: CASSPSGQGTGNEQFF.

The CDR3 region has the DNA TGCGCCAGCAGCCCTGACAACTCCTACGAGCAGTACTTC. Translation: CASSPDNSYEQYF. This chain joins TRBV5-1 and TRBJ2-7, with D hard to call. CDR1 and CDR2 (germline): SGHRS, YFSETQ. The V and J ends lost 4 bases and 0 bases respectively, with 8 bases between them. The CDR3 contains 13 residues. The full variable domain, completed using reference TRBV5-1 and TRBJ2-7, is KAGVTQTPRYLIKTRGQQVTLSCSPISGHRSVSWYQQTPGQGLQFLFEYFSETQRNKGNFPGRFSGRQFSNSRSEMNVSTLELGDSALYLCASSPDNSYEQYFGPGTRLTVT.

As for this clone: This CDR3 is missing its conserved last phenylalanine or tryptophan, likely due to a read error. This chain connects TRBV27 to TRBJ1-1, with TRBD1 as a possible D gene (5 bases). CDR1 is MNHEY, CDR2 SMNVEV, per germline (reference sequence). There are 13 residues in the CDR3. The germline V and J ends were trimmed by 4 bases and 8 bases, with 14 bases remaining between them. The CDR3 bases are TGTGCCAGCAGTTCTCCGGGACGGCTAGAAGCTTTCCTT. Its protein product is CASSSPGRLEAFL.

The chain is built from TRBV2 and TRBJ2-7, with unresolved D. V was trimmed by 2 bases and J by 6 bases, leaving 8 bases between them. Germline V lookup: CDR1 SNHLY, CDR2 FYNNEI. The CDR3 runs to 12 residues. The CDR3 DNA sequence: TGTGCCAGCAGTGAACACGGAGCCGAGCAGTACTTC. It specifies CASSEHGAEQYF.

The gene calls are TRBV4-2 and TRBJ1-5, with D perhaps TRBD1 (5 bases). The CDR3 has 18 residues. The V end lost 0 bases, the J end lost 5 bases, and 20 bases lay between the germline ends. The germline gives CDR1 LGHNA, CDR2 YNFKEQ. The CDR3 reads CASSQDFYQDRFDQPQHF. DNA for the CDR3: TGTGCCAGCAGCCAAGATTTCTACCAAGACAGATTCGATCAGCCCCAGCATTTT.

This chain uses TRBV13 with TRBJ1-2, with 9 bases aligning to TRBD1. Germline V gene lookup returns CDR1 PRHDT and CDR2 FYEKMQ (reference sequence). The CDR3 totals 15 residues. The ends lost 0 bases at V and 2 bases at J; junction bases unmatched: 1. The CDR3 sequence is CASSLGQGANYGYTF. The CDR3 coding sequence is TGTGCCAGCAGCTTAGGACAGGGGGCAAACTATGGCTACACCTTC.

The V call is TRBV9, the J call TRBJ2-6; D is undetermined. The V end lost 2 bases, the J end lost 0 bases, and 9 bases lay between the germline ends. CDR1 SGDLS and CDR2 YYNGEE come from the germline V gene. The length of the CDR3 is 16 residues. Written as DNA, the CDR3 is TGTGCCAGCAGCGTCCAAAGCAGCTCTGGGGCCAACGTCCTGACTTTC. Translated, it gives CASSVQSSSGANVLTF.

The chain joins TRBV9 to TRBJ2-2; no reliable D call. Trimming took off 0 bases at V and 3 bases at J, with 9 bases between the two ends. The CDR3 is 15 residues long. Germline V CDR1 and CDR2: SGDLS, YYNGEE. CDR3 coding DNA: TGTGCCAGCAGCGTAGTGGTAGGAGACACCGGGGAGCTGTTTTTT. This encodes CASSVVVGDTGELFF.

V is TRBV5-1 and J is TRBJ2-6; D is perhaps TRBD1 (5 bases). The V gene's germline CDR1 is SGHRS and CDR2 YFSETQ. With 0 bases removed from V and 3 bases from J, the gap between germline ends came to 16 bases. The CDR3 is 18 amino acids. CDR3 nucleotides: TGCGCCAGCAGCTTGGCAGGGTCTGCGTCTGGTGGGGCCAACGTCCTGACTTTC. Protein product: CASSLAGSASGGANVLTF.

The rearrangement joins TRBV3-1 (or the pseudogene TRBV3-2) to TRBJ2-5; 7 nucleotides line up with TRBD1. The V gene's germline CDR1 is LGHDT and CDR2 YNNKEL (reference sequence). This CDR3 is 17 amino acids long. V lost 3 bases, J lost 1 base, and 11 bases stayed unmatched. In DNA, the CDR3 is TGTGCCAGCAGCCACGACAGGGCAGGGAATTTCCAAGAGACCCAGTACTTC. Its protein product is CASSHDRAGNFQETQYF.

The chain carries TRBV6-1 and TRBJ1-2; maybe TRBD1 (6 bases). Germline V gene lookup returns CDR1 MNHNS and CDR2 SASEGT. The CDR3 consists of 14 residues. V lost 3 bases and J lost 3, with 11 bases in between. The CDR3 DNA is TGTGCCAGCAGTGAGGGGACAAGGGACTATGGCTACACCTTC. This sequence encodes CASSEGTRDYGYTF.

This clone has just a few counts. The chain is built from TRBV9 and TRBJ1-2; a possible D gene is TRBD1 (5 bases). The ends were cut back, 4 bases at V and 5 bases at J, with 15 bases in the middle. There are 14 residues in the CDR3. Germline V lookup: CDR1 SGDLS, CDR2 YYNGEE. The CDR3 protein is CASSSPGTTYGYTF. CDR3 coding DNA: TGTGCCAGCAGCAGCCCCGGGACGACTTATGGCTACACCTTC.

The chain is built from TRBV7-6 and TRBJ2-7; D is ambiguous. Germline CDR1 is SGHVS and CDR2 is FNYEAQ. The CDR3 consists of 14 residues. Trimming took 2 bases from V and 0 from J, leaving 8 bases between them. The CDR3 protein is CASSLYQSSYEQYF. DNA of the CDR3: TGTGCCAGCAGCTTATATCAGAGCTCCTACGAGCAGTACTTC.

The genes are TRBV3-1 (or the pseudogene TRBV3-2) and TRBJ1-2; TRBD1 matches 7 bases. Trimming took 4 bases from V and 8 from J; bases not matched to a gene: 19. CDR3 length: 17 amino acids. The germline V gene encodes CDR1 LGHDT and CDR2 YNNKEL (reference sequence). The CDR3 loop is CASSRSFATGRVGGYTF. CDR3 sequence (DNA): TGTGCCAGCAGCCGAAGCTTCGCGACAGGGAGGGTAGGGGGCTACACCTTC.

The chain combines TRBV10-3 with TRBJ2-1, with 9 bases aligning to TRBD2. This CDR3 is 15 amino acids long. V trimming: 10 bases; J trimming: 7 bases; junction bases outside the gene matches: 14. Per the germline V gene, CDR1 is ENHRY and CDR2 is SYGVKD. This CDR3 is CATSLAGAILNEQFF. The CDR3 DNA is TGTGCCACTTCCTTAGCGGGAGCGATCTTGAATGAGCAGTTCTTC.